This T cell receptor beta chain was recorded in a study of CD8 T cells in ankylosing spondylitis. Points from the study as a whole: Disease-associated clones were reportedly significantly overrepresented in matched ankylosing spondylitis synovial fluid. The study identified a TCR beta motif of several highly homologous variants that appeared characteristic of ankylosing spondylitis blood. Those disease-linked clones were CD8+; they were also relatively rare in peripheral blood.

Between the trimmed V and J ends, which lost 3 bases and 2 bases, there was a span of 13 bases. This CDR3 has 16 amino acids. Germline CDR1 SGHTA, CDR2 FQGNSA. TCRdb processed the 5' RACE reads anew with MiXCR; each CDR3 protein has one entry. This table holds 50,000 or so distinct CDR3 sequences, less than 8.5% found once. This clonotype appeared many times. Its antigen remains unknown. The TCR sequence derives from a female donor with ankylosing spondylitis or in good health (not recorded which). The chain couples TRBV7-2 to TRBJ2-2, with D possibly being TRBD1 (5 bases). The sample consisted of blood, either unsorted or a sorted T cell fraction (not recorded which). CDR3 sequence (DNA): TGTGCCAGCAGCTTGACAGTGGCTATTAACACCGGGGAGCTGTTTTTT. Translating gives CASSLTVAINTGELFF.